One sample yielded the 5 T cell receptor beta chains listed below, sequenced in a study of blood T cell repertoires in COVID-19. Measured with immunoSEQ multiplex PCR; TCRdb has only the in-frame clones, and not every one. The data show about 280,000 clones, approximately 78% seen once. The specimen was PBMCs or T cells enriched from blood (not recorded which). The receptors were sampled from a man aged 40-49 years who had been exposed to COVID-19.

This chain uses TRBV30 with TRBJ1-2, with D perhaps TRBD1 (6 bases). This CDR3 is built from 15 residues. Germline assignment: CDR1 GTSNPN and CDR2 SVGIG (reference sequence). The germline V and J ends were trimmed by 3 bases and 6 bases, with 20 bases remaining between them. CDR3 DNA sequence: TGTGCCTGGAGCTTCTTACGGGACCAGGGGCATGGCTACACCTTC. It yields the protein CAWSFLRDQGHGYTF.

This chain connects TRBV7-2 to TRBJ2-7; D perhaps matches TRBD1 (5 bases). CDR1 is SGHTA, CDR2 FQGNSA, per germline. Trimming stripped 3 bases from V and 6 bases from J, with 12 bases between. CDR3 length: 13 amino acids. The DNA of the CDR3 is TGTGCCAGCAGCTTCTTCGGACATTTCGAGCAGTACTTC. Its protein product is CASSFFGHFEQYF.

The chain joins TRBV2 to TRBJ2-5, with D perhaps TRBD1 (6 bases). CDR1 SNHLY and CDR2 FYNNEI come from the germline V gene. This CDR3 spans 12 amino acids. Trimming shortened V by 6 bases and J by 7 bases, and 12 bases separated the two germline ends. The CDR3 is CASSPGARTQYF. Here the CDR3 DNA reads TGTGCCAGCAGCCCAGGGGCCAGGACCCAGTACTTC.

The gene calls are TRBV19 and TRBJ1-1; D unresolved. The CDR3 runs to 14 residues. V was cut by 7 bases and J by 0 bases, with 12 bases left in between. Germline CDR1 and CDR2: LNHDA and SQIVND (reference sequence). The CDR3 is CASTIGEVNTEAFF. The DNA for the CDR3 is TGTGCCAGTACCATCGGGGAGGTGAACACTGAAGCTTTCTTT.

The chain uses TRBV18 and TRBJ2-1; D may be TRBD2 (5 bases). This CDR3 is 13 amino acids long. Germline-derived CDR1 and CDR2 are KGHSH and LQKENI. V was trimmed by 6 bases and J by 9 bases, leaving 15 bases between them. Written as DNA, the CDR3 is TGTGCCAGCTCCCACGGGGAGCCCAGTGAGCAGTTCTTC. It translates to CASSHGEPSEQFF.